Following are 16 T cell receptor beta chains from one sample sequenced in a study of shared clonotypes between healthy human individuals. Data came from immunoSEQ multiplex PCR; TCRdb stores just in-frame clones and leaves some out. In the table there are about 2.1 million clones, just under 95% of which are singletons. The naive CD8 population came from CD45RO-negative cells selected for CCR7, without terminally differentiated effector memory CD45RA+ cells. Sequenced material: naive CD8+ T cells from PBMCs. These receptors all come from a man aged 18-30 years in good health. Some clones in this sample may be carry-over from other donors' samples.

J is TRBJ1-4 and V is TRBV7-9, with D maybe TRBD1 (6 bases). The germline gives CDR1 SEHNR, CDR2 FQNEAQ (reference sequence). V was clipped by 0 bases and J by 13 bases, with 21 bases between them. The CDR3 sequence is 16 residues long. The CDR3 DNA follows: TGTGCCAGCAGCTTAGCCGGACAGATAACGCCGGAAGGACTGTTTTTT. Amino acids: CASSLAGQITPEGLFF. Full variable domain (rest looked up from reference TRBV7-9 and TRBJ1-4): DTGVSQNPRHKITKRGQNVTFRCDPISEHNRLYWYRQTLGQGPEFLTYFQNEAQLEKSRLLSDRFSAERPKGSFSTLEIQRTEQGDSAMYLCASSLAGQITPEGLFFGSGTQLSVL.

This chain uses TRBV14 with TRBJ2-2; D not resolved. The germline V gene has CDR1 SGHDN and CDR2 FVKESK. The CDR3 covers 16 residues. V lost 4 bases to trimming and J lost 5 bases, with 17 bases between them. This chain's CDR3 is CASSPTVRSWTGELFF. For the CDR3, the DNA is TGTGCCAGCAGCCCTACGGTCCGAAGTTGGACCGGGGAGCTGTTTTTT.

The chain is built from TRBV5-5 and TRBJ2-7, with D possibly TRBD1 on 6 matching bases. The CDR3 spans 16 residues. Germline V gene data show CDR1 as SGHKS and CDR2 as YYEKEE (reference sequence). V shed 1 base and J shed 6 bases, with 20 bases lying between them. CDR3 in DNA: TGTGCCAGCAGCTTGTACCCAAGTAGATTAGGGGGCGAGCAGTACTTC. Its protein product is CASSLYPSRLGGEQYF.

A word on this clone: The junction departs from the called germline gene at one end, perhaps through a read error. The sample has other DNA sequences that encode this CDR3 too. The chain uses TRBV6-5 and TRBJ2-3; D is uncertain. The CDR3 runs to 13 residues. CDR1 is MNHEY and CDR2 is SVGAGI in the germline V gene. The CDR3 protein is CASSYSSRDTQYF. DNA for the CDR3: TGTGCCAGCAGTTACTCAAGCAGAGATACGCAGTATTTT.

The chain carries TRBV7-9 and TRBJ2-3; no clear D gene. V gave up 3 bases and J gave up 1 base, with 14 bases separating them. Germline lookup yields CDR1 SEHNR and CDR2 FQNEAQ (reference sequence). The CDR3 has 16 amino acids. CDR3 sequence: CASSFPASPGTDTQYF. Written as DNA, the CDR3 is TGTGCCAGCAGCTTCCCGGCCTCACCCGGCACAGATACGCAGTATTTT.

The chain combines TRBV2 with TRBJ2-2; 8 bases are shared with TRBD2. The CDR3 covers 15 residues. The V gene's germline CDR1 is SNHLY and CDR2 FYNNEI. Unmatched junction bases numbered 9, after V lost 8 bases and J lost 4 bases. CDR3 region: CASFTGLEVTGELFF. CDR3 bases: TGTGCCAGCTTCACGGGACTAGAGGTCACCGGGGAGCTGTTTTTT.

The chain recombines TRBV7-8 with TRBJ1-3; no firm D call. This CDR3 contains 15 residues. V was pared by 6 bases and J by 0 bases, with 12 bases between. Per germline, CDR1 SGHVS and CDR2 FQNEAQ. The CDR3 DNA sequence: TGTGCCAGCAGTTCAGACCGGAGCTCTGGAAACACCATATATTTT. The encoded protein is CASSSDRSSGNTIYF.

This clone is a singleton in its sample. V gene TRBV28 combines with J gene TRBJ2-1; a weak D match, TRBD1 (6 bases). Germline V gene lookup returns CDR1 MDHEN and CDR2 SYDVKM. Trimming removed 3 bases at V and 2 bases at J, with 17 bases between. CDR3 length equals 17 residues. CDR3 in amino acids: CASSFTQPGGPYNEQFF. The CDR3, as DNA: TGTGCCAGCAGTTTCACCCAGCCTGGGGGCCCCTACAATGAGCAGTTCTTC.

The table lists this clone with a count of one. J is TRBJ1-2 and V is TRBV27; D not certain. The CDR3 is 16 amino acids. CDR1 and CDR2 from the germline V gene are MNHEY and SMNVEV (reference sequence). With 4 bases removed from V and 4 bases from J, the gap between germline ends came to 19 bases. CDR3 sequence reads: CASSSQPSTNSYGYTF. Here the CDR3 DNA reads TGTGCCAGCAGTTCTCAACCCTCCACCAACAGCTATGGCTACACCTTC.

This chain links TRBV5-1 with TRBJ1-2, with D tentatively TRBD1 (6 bases). V was clipped by 3 bases and J by 2 bases, with 14 bases between them. Germline V gene data show CDR1 as SGHRS and CDR2 as YFSETQ. This CDR3 is built from 15 residues. CDR3 sequence reads: CASSSGQLANYGYTF. As DNA, the CDR3 is TGCGCCAGCAGCTCCGGACAGTTGGCGAACTATGGCTACACCTTC. The variable domain in full, completed from reference TRBV5-1 and TRBJ1-2, reads KAGVTQTPRYLIKTRGQQVTLSCSPISGHRSVSWYQQTPGQGLQFLFEYFSETQRNKGNFPGRFSGRQFSNSRSEMNVSTLELGDSALYLCASSSGQLANYGYTFGSGTRLTVV.

The CDR3 region has the DNA TGCAGCGTTGAGGGCAGGGGCCCGGAGACCCAGTACTTC. It yields the protein CSVEGRGPETQYF. The V call is TRBV29-1, the J call TRBJ2-5; TRBD1 is a possible D gene (6 bases). The CDR3 spans 13 residues. Germline assignment: CDR1 SQVTM and CDR2 ANQGSEA. With 3 bases removed from V and 5 bases from J, the gap between germline ends came to 13 bases.

The chain employs TRBV27 and TRBJ2-2; D is undetermined. The germline V and J ends were trimmed by 4 bases and 6 bases, with 6 bases remaining between them. The CDR3 sequence is 12 residues long. CDR1 is MNHEY, CDR2 SMNVEV, per germline (reference sequence). CDR3 coding DNA: TGTGCCAGCAGTTACGGGTCCGGGGAGCTGTTTTTT. Translation: CASSYGSGELFF.

J is TRBJ2-7 and V is TRBV4-3; 8 bases match TRBD2. Unmatched junction bases numbered 9, after V lost 0 bases and J lost 2 bases. Germline CDR1 reads LGHNA; CDR2 reads YSLEER. The CDR3 is 17 amino acids. DNA of the CDR3: TGCGCCAGCAGCCAAGAGGTGACTAGCGTTGGGACCTACGAGCAGTACTTC. It encodes CASSQEVTSVGTYEQYF.

The V call is TRBV29-1, the J call TRBJ2-1; D uncertain. CDR1 and CDR2 from the germline V gene are SQVTM and ANQGSEA. The CDR3 runs 14 residues. V was trimmed by 6 bases and J by 4 bases, leaving 16 bases between them. The CDR3 loop reads CSVNPDGVYNEQFF. CDR3 sequence (DNA): TGCAGCGTAAACCCGGATGGAGTGTACAATGAGCAGTTCTTC.

This clone showed up just once. The chain uses TRBV9 and TRBJ2-3, with D maybe TRBD1 (5 bases). V lost 0 bases and J 2 bases, leaving 7 bases between the germline ends. CDR1 and CDR2 (germline): SGDLS, YYNGEE. The CDR3 is 14 residues long. The CDR3 sequence is CASSVGGHTDTQYF. The CDR3 DNA is TGTGCCAGCAGCGTAGGGGGCCACACAGATACGCAGTATTTT.

The CDR3 loop is CASSLGQTNTGELFF. The CDR3 coding sequence is TGCGCCAGCAGCCTCGGACAAACCAACACCGGGGAGCTGTTTTTT. The rearrangement links TRBV4-1 to TRBJ2-2, with D perhaps matching TRBD1 (5 bases). The CDR3 sequence is 15 residues long. Between the trimmed V and J ends, which lost 4 bases and 2 bases, there was a span of 11 bases. Looked up from germline, CDR1 is MGHRA and CDR2 is YSYEKL.